The text below deals with one T cell receptor beta chain. This entry belongs to a study of blood T cell repertoires in COVID-19. Germline CDR1 LGHNA, CDR2 YSLEER. V was clipped by 0 bases and J by 4 bases, with 9 bases between them. The CDR3 consists of 14 residues. Under the authors' procedure: Nucleated cell counts were estimated from reference gene primer amplification. Some clones are missing from TCRdb's copy, which holds only in-frame ones; the method was immunoSEQ multiplex PCR. V and J calls and clone size are copied from that table; D and trimming were computed from the DNA. This sample carries 200,000 to 300,000 clones, approximately 80% of them seen once, and the ten largest clones take around 2.4%.

This TCR was sampled from a man in his forties who had recovered from COVID-19. J is TRBJ1-2 and V is TRBV4-3; TRBD1 might be the D (5 bases). Sequenced sample: peripheral blood. CDR3 sequence: CASSQEEGRYGYTF. The CDR3 DNA reads TGCGCCAGCAGCCAAGAGGAGGGACGCTATGGCTACACCTTC.